This T cell receptor beta chain is from a study of blood T cell repertoires in COVID-19. Sequencing used immunoSEQ multiplex PCR; TCRdb keeps in-frame clones, though not all of them. The sample holds around 190,000 clones; around three quarters are singletons and the top ten take approximately 16%. Germline V gene sequence: CDR1 MNHEY, CDR2 SVGAGI. The CDR3 consists of 15 residues. Trimming took off 1 base at V and 2 bases at J, with 11 bases between the two ends. The rearrangement links TRBV6-5 to TRBJ2-5; weak D call: TRBD2 (6 bases). Specimen: PBMCs or T cells enriched from blood (not recorded which). The source is a woman aged 50 to 65 with acute COVID-19. This chain's CDR3 is CASSYWGDWQETQYF. The DNA of the CDR3 is TGTGCCAGCAGTTACTGGGGGGATTGGCAAGAGACCCAGTACTTC.